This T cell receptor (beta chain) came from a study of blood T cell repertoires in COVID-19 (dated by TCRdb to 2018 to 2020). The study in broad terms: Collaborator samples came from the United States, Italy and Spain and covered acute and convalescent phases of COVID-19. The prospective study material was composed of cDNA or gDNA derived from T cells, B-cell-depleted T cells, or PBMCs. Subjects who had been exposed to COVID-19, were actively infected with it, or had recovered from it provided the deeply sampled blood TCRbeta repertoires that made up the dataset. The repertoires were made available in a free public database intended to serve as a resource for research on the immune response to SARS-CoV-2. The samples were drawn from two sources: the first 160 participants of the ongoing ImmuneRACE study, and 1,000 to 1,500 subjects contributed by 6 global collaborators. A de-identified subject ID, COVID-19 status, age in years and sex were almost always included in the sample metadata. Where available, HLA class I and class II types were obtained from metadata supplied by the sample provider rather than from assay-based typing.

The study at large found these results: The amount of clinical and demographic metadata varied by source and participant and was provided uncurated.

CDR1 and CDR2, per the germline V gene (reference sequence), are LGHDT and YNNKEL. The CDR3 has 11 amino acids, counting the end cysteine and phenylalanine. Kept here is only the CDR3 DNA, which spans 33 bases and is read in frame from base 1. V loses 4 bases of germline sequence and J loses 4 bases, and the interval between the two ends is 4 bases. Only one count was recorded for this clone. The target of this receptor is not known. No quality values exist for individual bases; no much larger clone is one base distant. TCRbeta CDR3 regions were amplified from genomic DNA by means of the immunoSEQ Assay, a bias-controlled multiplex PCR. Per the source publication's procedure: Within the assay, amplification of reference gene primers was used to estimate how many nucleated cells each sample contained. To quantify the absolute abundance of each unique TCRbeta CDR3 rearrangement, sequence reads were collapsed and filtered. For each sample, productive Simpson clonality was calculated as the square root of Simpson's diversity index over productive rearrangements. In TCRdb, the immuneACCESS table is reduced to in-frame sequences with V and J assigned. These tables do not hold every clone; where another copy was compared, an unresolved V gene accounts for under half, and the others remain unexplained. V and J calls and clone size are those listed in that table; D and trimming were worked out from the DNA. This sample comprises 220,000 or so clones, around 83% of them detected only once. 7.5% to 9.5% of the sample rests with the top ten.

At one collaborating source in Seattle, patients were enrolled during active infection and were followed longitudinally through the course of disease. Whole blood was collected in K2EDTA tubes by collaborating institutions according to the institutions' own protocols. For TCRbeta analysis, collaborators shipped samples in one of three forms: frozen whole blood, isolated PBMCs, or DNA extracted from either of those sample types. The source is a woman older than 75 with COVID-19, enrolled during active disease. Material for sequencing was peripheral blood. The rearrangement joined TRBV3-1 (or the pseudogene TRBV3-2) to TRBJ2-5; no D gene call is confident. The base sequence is TGTGCCAGCAGCCGAGGAGAGACCCAGTACTTC. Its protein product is CASSRGETQYF.